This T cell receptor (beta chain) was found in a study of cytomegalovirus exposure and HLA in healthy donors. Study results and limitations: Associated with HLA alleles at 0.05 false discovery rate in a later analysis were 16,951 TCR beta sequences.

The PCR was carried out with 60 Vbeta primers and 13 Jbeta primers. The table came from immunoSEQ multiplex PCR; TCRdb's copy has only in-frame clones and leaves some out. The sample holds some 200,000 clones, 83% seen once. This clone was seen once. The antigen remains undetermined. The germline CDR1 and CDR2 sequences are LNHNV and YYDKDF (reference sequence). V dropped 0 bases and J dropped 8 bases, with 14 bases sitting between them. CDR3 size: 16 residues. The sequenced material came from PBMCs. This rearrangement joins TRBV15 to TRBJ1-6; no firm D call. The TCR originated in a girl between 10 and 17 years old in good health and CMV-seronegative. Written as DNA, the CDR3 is TGTGCCACCAGCAGAGATCACGGGAATGATCATTCACCCCTCCACTTT. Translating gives CATSRDHGNDHSPLHF.